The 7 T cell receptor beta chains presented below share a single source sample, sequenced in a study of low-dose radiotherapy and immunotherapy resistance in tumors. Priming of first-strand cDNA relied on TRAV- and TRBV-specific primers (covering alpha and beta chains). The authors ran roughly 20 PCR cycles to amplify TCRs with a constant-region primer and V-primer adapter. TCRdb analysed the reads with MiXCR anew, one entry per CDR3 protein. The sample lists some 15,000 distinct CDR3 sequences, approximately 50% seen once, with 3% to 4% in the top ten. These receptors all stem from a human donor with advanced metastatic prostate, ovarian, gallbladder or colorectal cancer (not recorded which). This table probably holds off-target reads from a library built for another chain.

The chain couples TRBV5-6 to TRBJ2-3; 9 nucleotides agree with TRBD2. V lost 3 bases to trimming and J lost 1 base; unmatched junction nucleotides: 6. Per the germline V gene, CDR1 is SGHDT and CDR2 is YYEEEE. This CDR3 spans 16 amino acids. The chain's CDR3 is CASSWGQRGGTDTQYF. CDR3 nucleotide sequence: TGTGCCAGCAGCTGGGGCCAGCGGGGGGGCACAGATACGCAGTATTTT.

The CDR3: CASSALYTDTQYF. The CDR3 DNA is TGTGCCAGCAGCGCGCTATATACAGATACGCAGTATTTT. The rearrangement links TRBV21-1 to TRBJ2-3; the table's D call, TRBD2, has no DNA check behind it. TRBV21-1 is a documented pseudogene. The CDR3 totals 13 residues.

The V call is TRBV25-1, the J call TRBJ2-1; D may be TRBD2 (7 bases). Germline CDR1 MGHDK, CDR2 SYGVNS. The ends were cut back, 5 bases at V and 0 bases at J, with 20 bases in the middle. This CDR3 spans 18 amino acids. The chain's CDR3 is CASSSGSGGGSSYNEQFF. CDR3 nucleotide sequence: TGTGCCAGCAGTAGCGGATCGGGGGGCGGGAGCTCCTACAATGAGCAGTTCTTC.

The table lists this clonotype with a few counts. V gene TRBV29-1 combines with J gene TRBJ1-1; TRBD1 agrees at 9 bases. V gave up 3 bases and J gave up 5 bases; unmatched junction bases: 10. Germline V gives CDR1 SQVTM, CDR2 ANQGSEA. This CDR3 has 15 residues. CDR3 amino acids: CSVEGQGPEGTEAFF. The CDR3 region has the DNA TGCAGCGTTGAGGGACAGGGCCCCGAGGGGACTGAAGCTTTCTTT.

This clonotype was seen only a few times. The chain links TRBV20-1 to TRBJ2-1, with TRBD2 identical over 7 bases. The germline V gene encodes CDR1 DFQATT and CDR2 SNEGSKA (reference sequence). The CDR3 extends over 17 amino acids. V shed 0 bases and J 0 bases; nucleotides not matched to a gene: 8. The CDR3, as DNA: TGCAGTGCTAGAGACACACTAGCGAGGAGCTCCTACAATGAGCAGTTCTTC. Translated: CSARDTLARSSYNEQFF.

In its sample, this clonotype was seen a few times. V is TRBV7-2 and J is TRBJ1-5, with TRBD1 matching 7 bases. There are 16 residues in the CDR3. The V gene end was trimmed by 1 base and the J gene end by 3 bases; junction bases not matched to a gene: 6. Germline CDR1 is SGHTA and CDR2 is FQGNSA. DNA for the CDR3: TGTGCCAGCAGCTTAGTCGGGACAGCTTACAATCAGCCCCAGCATTTT. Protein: CASSLVGTAYNQPQHF.

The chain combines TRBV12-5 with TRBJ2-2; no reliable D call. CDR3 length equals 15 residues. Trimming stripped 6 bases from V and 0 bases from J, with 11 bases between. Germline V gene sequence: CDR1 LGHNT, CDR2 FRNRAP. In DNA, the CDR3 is TGTGCTAGTGGACCGGGTCCCTCGAACACCGGGGAGCTGTTTTTT. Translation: CASGPGPSNTGELFF. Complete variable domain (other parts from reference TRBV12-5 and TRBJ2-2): DARVTQTPRHKVTEMGQEVTMRCQPILGHNTVFWYRQTMMQGLELLAYFRNRAPLDDSGMPKDRFSAEMPDATLATLKIQPSEPRDSAVYFCASGPGPSNTGELFFGEGSRLTVL.